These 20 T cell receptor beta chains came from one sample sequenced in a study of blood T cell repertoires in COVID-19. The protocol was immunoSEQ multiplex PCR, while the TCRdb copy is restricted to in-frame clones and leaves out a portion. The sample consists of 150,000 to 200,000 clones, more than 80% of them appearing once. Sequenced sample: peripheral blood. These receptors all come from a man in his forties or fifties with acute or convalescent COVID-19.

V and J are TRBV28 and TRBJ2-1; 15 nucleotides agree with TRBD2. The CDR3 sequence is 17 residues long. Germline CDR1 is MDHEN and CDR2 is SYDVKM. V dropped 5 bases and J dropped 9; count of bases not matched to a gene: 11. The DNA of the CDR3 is TGTGCCAGCAGTCGGACTAGCGGGAGGGAGGGGAATGCTGAGCAGTTCTTC. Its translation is CASSRTSGREGNAEQFF. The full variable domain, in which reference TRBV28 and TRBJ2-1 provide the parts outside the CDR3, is DVKVTQSSRYLVKRTGEKVFLECVQDMDHENMFWYRQDPGLGLRLIYFSYDVKMKEKGDIPEGYSVSREKKERFSLILESASTNQTSMYLCASSRTSGREGNAEQFFGPGTRLTVL.

CDR3 amino acids: CASSYRDRENSPLHF. DNA of the CDR3: TGTGCCAGCAGCTACCGGGACAGAGAAAATTCACCCCTCCACTTT. The chain carries TRBV3-1 (or the pseudogene TRBV3-2) and TRBJ1-6, with 7 bases lining up with TRBD1. The V and J ends lost 5 bases and 7 bases, in that order; junction bases with no gene match: 8. The CDR3 is 15 residues long. Germline loops: CDR1 LGHDT, CDR2 YNNKEL (reference sequence).

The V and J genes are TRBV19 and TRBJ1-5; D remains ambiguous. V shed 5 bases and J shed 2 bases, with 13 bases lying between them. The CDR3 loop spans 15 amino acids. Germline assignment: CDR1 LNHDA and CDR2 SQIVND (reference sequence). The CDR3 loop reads CASSRVPQGNQPQHF. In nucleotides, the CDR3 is TGTGCCAGTAGTCGGGTCCCTCAAGGCAATCAGCCCCAGCATTTT.

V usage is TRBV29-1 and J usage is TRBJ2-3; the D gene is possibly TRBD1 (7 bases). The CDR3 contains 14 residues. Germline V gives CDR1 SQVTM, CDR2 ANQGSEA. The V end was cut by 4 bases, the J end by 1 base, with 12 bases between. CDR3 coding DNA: TGCAGCGTTGCAGGGGGAGGCCGCACAGATACGCAGTATTTT. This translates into CSVAGGGRTDTQYF.

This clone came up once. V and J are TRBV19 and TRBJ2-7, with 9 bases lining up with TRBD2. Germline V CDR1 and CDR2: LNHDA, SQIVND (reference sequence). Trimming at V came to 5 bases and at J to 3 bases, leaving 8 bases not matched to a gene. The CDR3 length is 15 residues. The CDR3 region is CASSWTSAGHYEQYF. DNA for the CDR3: TGTGCCAGTAGTTGGACTAGCGCTGGCCACTACGAGCAGTACTTC.

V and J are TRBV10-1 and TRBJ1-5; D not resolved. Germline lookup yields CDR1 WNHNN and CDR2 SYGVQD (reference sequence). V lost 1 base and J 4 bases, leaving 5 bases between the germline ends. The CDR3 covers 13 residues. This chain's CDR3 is CASSECSNQPQHF. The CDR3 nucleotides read TGCGCCAGCAGTGAGTGTTCGAATCAGCCCCAGCATTTT.

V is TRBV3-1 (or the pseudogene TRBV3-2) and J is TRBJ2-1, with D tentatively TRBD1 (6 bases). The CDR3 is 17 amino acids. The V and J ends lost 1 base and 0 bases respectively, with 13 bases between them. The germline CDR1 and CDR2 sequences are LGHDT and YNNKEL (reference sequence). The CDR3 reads CASSQGSGQSSYNEQFF. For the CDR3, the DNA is TGTGCCAGCAGCCAAGGGTCCGGACAGAGCTCCTACAATGAGCAGTTCTTC.

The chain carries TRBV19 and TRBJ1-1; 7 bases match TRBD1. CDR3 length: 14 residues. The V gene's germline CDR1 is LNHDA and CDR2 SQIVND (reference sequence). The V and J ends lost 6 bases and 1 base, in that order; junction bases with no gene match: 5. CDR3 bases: TGTGCCAGTAGGCGACAGGGAACGAACACTGAAGCTTTCTTT. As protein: CASRRQGTNTEAFF.

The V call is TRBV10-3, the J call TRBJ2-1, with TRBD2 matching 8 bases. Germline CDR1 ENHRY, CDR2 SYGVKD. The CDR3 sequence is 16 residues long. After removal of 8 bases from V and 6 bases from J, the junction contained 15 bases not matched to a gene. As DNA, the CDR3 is TGTGCCATCCAGGCGGTTTGGACTAGCAGTTCCAATGAGCAGTTCTTC. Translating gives CAIQAVWTSSSNEQFF.

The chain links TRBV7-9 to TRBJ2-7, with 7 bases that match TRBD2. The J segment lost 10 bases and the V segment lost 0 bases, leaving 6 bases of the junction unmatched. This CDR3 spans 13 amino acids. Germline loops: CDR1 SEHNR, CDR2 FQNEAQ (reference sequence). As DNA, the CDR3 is TGTGCCAGCAGCTTAGCCGGGAGGCAGGCACAGTACGTC. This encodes CASSLAGRQAQYV.

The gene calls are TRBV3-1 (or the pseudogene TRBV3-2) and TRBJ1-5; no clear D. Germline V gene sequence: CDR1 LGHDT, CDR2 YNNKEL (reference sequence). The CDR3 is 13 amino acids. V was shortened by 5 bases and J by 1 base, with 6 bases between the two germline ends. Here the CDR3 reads CASSSRSNQPQHF. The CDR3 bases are TGTGCCAGCAGCTCCCGGAGCAATCAGCCCCAGCATTTT.

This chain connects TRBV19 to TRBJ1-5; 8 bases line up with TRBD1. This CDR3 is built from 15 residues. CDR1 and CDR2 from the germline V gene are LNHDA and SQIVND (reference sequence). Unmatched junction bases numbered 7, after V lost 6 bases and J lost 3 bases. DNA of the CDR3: TGTGCCAGTAGAACACAGGGGGGAGACAATCAGCCCCAGCATTTT. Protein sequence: CASRTQGGDNQPQHF.

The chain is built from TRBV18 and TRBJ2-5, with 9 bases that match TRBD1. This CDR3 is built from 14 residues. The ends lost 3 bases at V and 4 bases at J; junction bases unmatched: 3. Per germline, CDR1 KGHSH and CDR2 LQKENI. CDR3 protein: CASSPGQGRETQYF. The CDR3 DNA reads TGTGCCAGCTCACCGGGACAGGGTAGAGAGACCCAGTACTTC.

The CDR3 loop reads CAISDLAGETQYF. As DNA, the CDR3 is TGTGCCATCAGTGATTTAGCCGGAGAGACCCAGTACTTC. The V gene is TRBV10-3, the J gene TRBJ2-5; D uncertain. Germline V CDR1 and CDR2: ENHRY, SYGVKD. V gave up 3 bases and J gave up 4 bases, with 9 bases separating them. This CDR3 comprises 13 residues.

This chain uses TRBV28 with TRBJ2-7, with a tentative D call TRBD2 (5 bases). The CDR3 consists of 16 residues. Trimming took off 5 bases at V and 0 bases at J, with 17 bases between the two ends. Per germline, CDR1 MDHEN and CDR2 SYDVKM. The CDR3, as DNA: TGTGCCAGCAGTACCGCCGGGGAGCGTATCTCCTACGAGCAGTACGTC. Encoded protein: CASSTAGERISYEQYV.

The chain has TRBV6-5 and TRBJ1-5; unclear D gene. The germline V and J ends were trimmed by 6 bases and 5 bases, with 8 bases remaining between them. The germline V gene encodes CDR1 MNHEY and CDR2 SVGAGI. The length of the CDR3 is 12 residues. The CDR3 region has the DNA TGTGCCAGCAGGACGGCGGATCAGCCCCAGCATTTT. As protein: CASRTADQPQHF.

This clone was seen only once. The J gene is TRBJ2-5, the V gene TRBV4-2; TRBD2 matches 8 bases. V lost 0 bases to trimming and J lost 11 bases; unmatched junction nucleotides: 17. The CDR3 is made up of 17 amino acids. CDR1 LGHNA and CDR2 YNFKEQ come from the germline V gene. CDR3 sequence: CASSQDGRGGGTLKQYF. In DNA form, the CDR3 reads TGTGCCAGCAGCCAAGATGGCCGGGGGGGTGGAACCCTTAAGCAGTACTTC.

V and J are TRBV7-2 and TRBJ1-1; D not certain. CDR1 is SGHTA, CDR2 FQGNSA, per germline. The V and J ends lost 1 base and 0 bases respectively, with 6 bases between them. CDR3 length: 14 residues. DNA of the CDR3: TGTGCCAGCAGCTTAGACCCAGTGAACACTGAAGCTTTCTTT. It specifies CASSLDPVNTEAFF.

The CDR3 spells CASSFQGEGNQPQHF. The CDR3 nucleotides read TGTGCCAGCAGTTTTCAGGGGGAGGGCAATCAGCCCCAGCATTTT. This rearrangement joins TRBV28 to TRBJ1-5, with 7 positions matching TRBD1. The CDR3 is made up of 15 amino acids. Germline loops: CDR1 MDHEN, CDR2 SYDVKM. J gave up 2 bases and V 3 bases, and 4 bases lay outside the gene matches.

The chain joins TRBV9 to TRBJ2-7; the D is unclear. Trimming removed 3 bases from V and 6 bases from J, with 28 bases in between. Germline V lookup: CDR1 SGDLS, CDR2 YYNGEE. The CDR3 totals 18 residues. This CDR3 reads CASSGAGPIPSDHGEQYF. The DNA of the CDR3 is TGTGCCAGCAGCGGCGCAGGCCCAATTCCTTCCGATCACGGCGAGCAGTACTTC. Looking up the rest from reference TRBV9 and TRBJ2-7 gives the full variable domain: DSGVTQTPKHLITATGQRVTLRCSPRSGDLSVYWYQQSLDQGLQFLIQYYNGEERAKGNILERFSAQQFPDLHSELNLSSLELGDSALYFCASSGAGPIPSDHGEQYFGPGTRLTVT.